This TCR beta chain was identified during a study of HIV-infected patients and healthy controls. This CDR3 is 15 amino acids long. V shed 0 bases and J 3 bases; nucleotides not matched to a gene: 3. Germline V CDR1 and CDR2: GTSNPN, SVGIG (reference sequence). Whole blood was used without fractionation, so all unsorted peripheral T cells were included. Alpha and beta constant-region primers primed reverse transcription of approximately 460 ng RNA. Using multiplexing indices, alpha and beta chain libraries were generated apart by chain-specific third strand synthesis. TCRdb used MiXCR to reprocess the 5' RACE reads, holding one entry per CDR3 protein. Seen here are roughly 18,000 distinct CDR3 sequences, 9% to 10% observed once, and the top ten hold around 6.5%. The study, taken as a whole, reports: CDR3 sharing between individuals was lower in HIV-infected patients than in healthy controls. HIV+ repertoires were severely depleted of MAIT alpha-chain CDR3s, unlike healthy controls. Compared with controls, mean Gini indices were significantly raised in HIV-infected repertoires, possibly indicating oligoclonality. The authors saw processing only sixteen HIV-infected individuals as a major limitation on generality.

Ten or more counts support this clonotype. Antigen specificity is unknown. This clonotype was sampled from an adult in good health. Sequencing was carried out using blood. This chain uses TRBV30 with TRBJ2-3, with 10 bases identical to TRBD2. The CDR3 DNA is TGTGCCTGGAGTGTACAACTAGCGGGAACAGATACGCAGTATTTT. The encoded protein is CAWSVQLAGTDTQYF.